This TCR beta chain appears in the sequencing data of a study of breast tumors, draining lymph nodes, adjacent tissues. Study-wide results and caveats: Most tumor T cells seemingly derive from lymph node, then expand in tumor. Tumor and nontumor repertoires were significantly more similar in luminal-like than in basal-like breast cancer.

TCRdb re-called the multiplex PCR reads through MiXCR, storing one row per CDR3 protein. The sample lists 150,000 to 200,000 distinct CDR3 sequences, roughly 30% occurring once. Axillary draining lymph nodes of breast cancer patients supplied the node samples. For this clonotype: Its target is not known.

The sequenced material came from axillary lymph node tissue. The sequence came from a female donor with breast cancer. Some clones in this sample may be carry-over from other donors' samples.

CDR3 DNA: TGTGCCAGCAGTGTGCAGGGTGGGAACGAGCAGTACTTC. Residues: CASSVQGGNEQYF. V gene TRBV2 combines with J gene TRBJ2-7; tentatively, D is TRBD1 (5 bases). CDR1 and CDR2 (germline): SNHLY, FYNNEI. The CDR3 contains 13 residues. V was pared by 4 bases and J by 5 bases, with 12 bases between.